These 10 T cell receptor beta chains came from one sample sequenced in a study of blood T cells in healthy people across ages. Combining a sample-barcoded 5' primer with a J-beta primer mix, a second PCR ran for roughly 6 to 12 cycles. TCRdb reanalysed the 5' RACE reads using MiXCR and keeps one entry per CDR3 protein. The data contain 1.5 million to 1.9 million distinct CDR3 sequences, approximately 42% of them singletons. The sample comprised blood. These receptors originate from a woman under 30 in good health.

This clonotype has more than one count but fewer than ten. J is TRBJ2-1 and V is TRBV21-1; the table assigns TRBD1, which was not confirmed against the DNA. TRBV21-1 is marked as a pseudogene. This CDR3 is built from 13 residues. The CDR3, as DNA: TGTGCCAGGTCGAGCAGGGGCGGCAATGAGCAGTTCTTC. The encoded protein is CARSSRGGNEQFF.

Comment on this clonotype: The conserved closing phenylalanine or tryptophan is absent in this CDR3, likely reflecting a read error. The chain carries TRBV5-1 and TRBJ2-1, with D perhaps TRBD1 or TRBD2 (5 bases each). The CDR3 runs 18 residues. Germline-derived CDR1 and CDR2 are SGHRS and YFSETQ. V was shortened by 5 bases and J by 0 bases, with 21 bases between the two germline ends. In DNA form, the CDR3 reads TGCGCCAGCAGGGGTCGGCGCGTGAGGGGAAGCTCCTACAATGAGCAGTTCCTC. It translates to CASRGRRVRGSSYNEQFL.

The chain uses TRBV9 and TRBJ2-1, with TRBD1 matching over 11 bases. V dropped 2 bases and J dropped 4; count of bases not matched to a gene: 5. Germline V CDR1 and CDR2: SGDLS, YYNGEE. This CDR3 comprises 16 residues. CDR3 in DNA: TGTGCCAGCAGCGTTGGACGGGACAGGGGGTACAATGAGCAGTTCTTC. It translates to CASSVGRDRGYNEQFF.

This clonotype was counted only a few times. The gene calls are TRBV7-8 and TRBJ2-5; D remains ambiguous. The CDR3 covers 13 residues. The germline V and J ends were trimmed by 4 bases and 5 bases, with 11 bases remaining between them. Per the germline V gene, CDR1 is SGHVS and CDR2 is FQNEAQ. CDR3 nucleotide sequence: TGTGCCAGCAGCTCTAGATTTCCGGAGACCCAGTACTTC. Encoded protein: CASSSRFPETQYF.

This clonotype was detected only once. The chain joins TRBV29-1 to TRBJ1-2; D gene unclear. CDR1 SQVTM and CDR2 ANQGSEA come from the germline V gene. The germline V and J ends were trimmed by 2 bases and 3 bases, with 19 bases remaining between them. The CDR3 runs 16 residues. The CDR3, as DNA: TGCAGCGTTGAATTCCGGCTCCGACACGTCGACTATGGCTACACCTTC. This codes for CSVEFRLRHVDYGYTF. The variable domain in full, with the rest retrieved from reference TRBV29-1 and TRBJ1-2, is SAVISQKPSRDICQRGTSLTIQCQVDSQVTMMFWYRQQPGQSLTLIATANQGSEATYESGFVIDKFPISRPNLTFSTLTVSNMSPEDSSIYLCSVEFRLRHVDYGYTFGSGTRLTVV.

The chain couples TRBV27 to TRBJ1-2; the D is unclear. This CDR3 contains 13 residues. Germline V lookup: CDR1 MNHEY, CDR2 SMNVEV (reference sequence). V was clipped by 5 bases and J by 1 base, with 8 bases between them. The CDR3 is CASSMTLNYGYTF. The CDR3 DNA is TGTGCCAGCAGTATGACACTTAACTATGGCTACACCTTC.

This clonotype has just a few counts. The gene calls are TRBV12-3 or TRBV12-4 and TRBJ2-2, with D perhaps matching TRBD2 (5 bases). The CDR3 loop spans 15 amino acids. The V and J ends lost 5 bases and 4 bases respectively, with 14 bases between them. DNA of the CDR3: TGTGCCAGCAGTCCCAAGGGCGCGGGCACCGGGGAGCTGTTTTTT. It yields the protein CASSPKGAGTGELFF.

The chain links TRBV20-1 to TRBJ2-7; the D gene is possibly TRBD2 (6 bases). The germline V gene encodes CDR1 DFQATT and CDR2 SNEGSKA (reference sequence). With 1 base removed from V and 1 base from J, the gap between germline ends came to 14 bases. The CDR3 runs 15 residues. CDR3 coding DNA: TGCAGTGCTAGAGTTGGTAGCGGACCTTCCTACGAGCAGTACTTC. This codes for CSARVGSGPSYEQYF.

This clonotype was counted a few times. The chain has TRBV7-3 and TRBJ2-1, with 11 bases matching TRBD1. The length of the CDR3 is 17 residues. Per the germline V gene, CDR1 is SGHTA and CDR2 is FQGTGA. Germline trimming cut 3 bases from V and 0 bases from J; bases unmatched to any gene: 4. This CDR3 reads CASSLDRGPSSYNEQFF. CDR3 coding DNA: TGTGCCAGCAGCTTGGACAGGGGGCCGAGCTCCTACAATGAGCAGTTCTTC.

About this clonotype: A much larger clonotype is one base distant, so this may be a read error. The chain is built from TRBV6-2 or TRBV6-3 and TRBJ2-6, with a possible D match to TRBD1 (6 bases). The CDR3 is 16 residues long. From germline, CDR1 is MNHEY and CDR2 SVGEGT. Trimming cost V 6 bases and J 1 base, with 13 bases left between them. CDR3 DNA: TGTGCCAGCAGGTACAGGGATGTTTCTGGGGCCAACGTCCTGACTTTC. Protein sequence: CASRYRDVSGANVLTF.